This TCR beta chain was found in a study of blood T cell repertoires in COVID-19. Study summary: Specimens from acute and convalescent COVID-19 originated in the United States, Italy and Spain.

Participants, about 18 to 90 years old, spanned about two dozen US areas. Each participant's cohort was designated according to participant-reported clinical history. Authors' analysis steps: Researchers report that nucleated cell counts were estimated from reference gene primer amplification. Some clones are missing from TCRdb's copy, which holds only in-frame ones; the method was immunoSEQ multiplex PCR. The DNA was the basis for D and trimming; V, J and clone size are from that table. This sample has about 200,000 clones, with roughly nine tenths found just once. The CDR3 is 15 residues long. From germline, CDR1 is SGHRS and CDR2 YFSETQ. V lost 0 bases to trimming and J lost 0 bases, with 7 bases between them.

Sequencing was done on a sample of PBMCs or T cells enriched from blood (not recorded which). This receptor was taken from a woman aged 40 to 50 with acute COVID-19. J is TRBJ2-1 and V is TRBV5-1; D call uncertain. The CDR3 DNA sequence: TGCGCCAGCAGCTTGGGGCAAAACTCCTACAATGAGCAGTTCTTC. This translates into CASSLGQNSYNEQFF.